This T cell receptor beta chain came from a study of blood T cells in healthy people across ages. Primed by a sample-barcoded 5' primer and a J-beta primer mix, a second PCR proceeded for about 6 to 12 cycles. From the 5' RACE reads, TCRdb called clonotypes with MiXCR, one entry per CDR3 protein. The data contain 650,000 to 800,000 distinct CDR3 sequences, around two fifths of them singletons. Per germline, CDR1 SSHAT and CDR2 FNYEAQ (reference sequence). This CDR3 has 15 residues. Deletions cut 5 bases from V and 6 bases from J, with 16 bases between. Sequenced material: blood. The chain recombines TRBV7-7 with TRBJ2-2; maybe TRBD1 (6 bases). The clonotype was recovered from a man aged 60-69 years in good health. The DNA for the CDR3 is TGTGCCAGCAGCCCCGGGACAAGACGGTCCGGGGAGCTGTTTTTT. This gives the protein CASSPGTRRSGELFF.